This TCR beta chain came from a study of T-cell reconstitution after alpha-beta-depleted transplantation in children. In this sample, this clonotype turned up a few times. Unique molecular identifiers were used to barcode this TCRbeta library. Each CDR3 protein is one row after TCRdb ran MiXCR on the PCR reads. The sample has 420,000 or so distinct CDR3 sequences, 9.5% to 13% seen once. Germline CDR1 and CDR2: SGHRS and YFSETQ. V was clipped by 0 bases and J by 6 bases, with 13 bases between them. This CDR3 has 15 residues. The specimen comprised PBMCs from the stem cell graft donor, sampled from the stem cell graft. This sequence was found in a human donor who donated a stem cell graft to a child with acute myeloid leukemia. The chain links TRBV5-1 to TRBJ1-5; no clear D. The CDR3 loop is CASSLGTELGQPQHF. The CDR3 DNA reads TGCGCCAGCAGCTTGGGGACCGAACTAGGTCAGCCCCAGCATTTT.